These 27 T cell receptor beta chains came from one sample sequenced in a study of graft-versus-host responses after intestinal transplantation. For these TCRs, the target antigens are not known. TCRdb keeps only in-frame clones here, not all; method: immunoSEQ multiplex PCR. This table holds tens of thousands of clones, roughly 80% found once. This specimen was unstimulated CD4+ T cells sorted from spleen or lymph node cells, taken before transplant. The receptor set was obtained from a human donor who was the organ donor for an intestinal transplant.

V usage is TRBV4-3 and J usage is TRBJ2-7; 14 nucleotides line up with TRBD2. The CDR3 covers 19 residues. CDR1 LGHNA and CDR2 YSLEER come from the germline V gene. J was trimmed by 3 bases and V by 0 bases; bases with no gene match: 10. The CDR3 here is CASSQESSLTSGGVYEQYF. The CDR3 region has the DNA TGCGCCAGCAGCCAAGAGTCAAGCTTGACTAGCGGGGGGGTCTACGAGCAGTACTTC.

This clone was detected only a few times. This chain uses TRBV11-3 with TRBJ2-5, with 11 bases lining up with TRBD1. CDR1 and CDR2 (germline): SGHNT, YENEEA. The ends lost 5 bases at V and 5 bases at J; junction bases unmatched: 4. The CDR3 consists of 14 residues. CDR3 in amino acids: CASSAGQGEETQYF. The CDR3 DNA reads TGTGCCAGCAGCGCGGGACAGGGGGAGGAGACCCAGTACTTC.

V usage is TRBV6-1 and J usage is TRBJ2-4, with D possibly TRBD2 on 5 matching bases. The CDR3 runs 14 residues. Germline loops: CDR1 MNHNS, CDR2 SASEGT. V was trimmed by 5 bases and J by 0 bases, leaving 8 bases between them. This CDR3 reads CASSLGLAKNIQYF. The CDR3 DNA reads TGTGCCAGCAGTTTAGGACTAGCCAAAAACATTCAGTACTTC.

V gene TRBV7-7 combines with J gene TRBJ2-5, with no clear D. With 1 base removed from V and 0 bases from J, the gap between germline ends came to 6 bases. CDR1 and CDR2 from the germline V gene are SSHAT and FNYEAQ (reference sequence). The CDR3 has 14 amino acids. CDR3 residues: CASSLVGNQETQYF. CDR3 nucleotides: TGTGCCAGCAGCTTAGTGGGGAACCAAGAGACCCAGTACTTC.

V and J are TRBV12-5 and TRBJ2-2; unclear D gene. Germline V gene lookup returns CDR1 LGHNT and CDR2 FRNRAP. V shed 7 bases and J shed 4 bases, with 13 bases lying between them. The CDR3 is made up of 14 amino acids. The CDR3 DNA sequence: TGTGCTAGTGCCCCCGGTTATGGCACCGGGGAGCTGTTTTTT. This gives the protein CASAPGYGTGELFF.

The chain carries TRBV25-1 and TRBJ2-7, with D perhaps being TRBD1 or TRBD2 (7 bases each). The V gene lost 3 bases and the J gene lost 4 bases, with 16 bases spanning the gap. This CDR3 contains 15 residues. Germline CDR1 reads MGHDK; CDR2 reads SYGVNS. The CDR3 loop is CASSDTSGGAYEQYF. For the CDR3, the DNA is TGTGCCAGCAGTGATACCTCAGGGGGGGCGTACGAGCAGTACTTC.

This clone was observed at least ten times. The chain joins TRBV6-5 to TRBJ2-2; D gene ambiguous. Trimming removed 4 bases at V and 1 base at J, with 1 base between. CDR1 and CDR2 (germline): MNHEY, SVGAGI. This CDR3 contains 12 residues. This CDR3 reads CASSLNTGELFF. The CDR3 coding sequence is TGTGCCAGCAGTTTGAACACCGGGGAGCTGTTTTTT.

This chain connects TRBV27 to TRBJ2-7; TRBD2 aligns across 8 bases. The trim removed 7 bases at V and 5 bases at J, leaving 10 bases unmatched. Germline CDR1 MNHEY, CDR2 SMNVEV (reference sequence). This CDR3 has 14 amino acids. CDR3 coding DNA: TGTGCCAGCAAACCCGGGACTAGTTTCAACGAGCAGTACTTC. This sequence encodes CASKPGTSFNEQYF.

V gene TRBV6-1 combines with J gene TRBJ2-7; 7 bases are shared with TRBD2. V lost 6 bases, J lost 3 bases, and 8 bases stayed unmatched. The CDR3 is 14 residues long. The V gene's germline CDR1 is MNHNS and CDR2 SASEGT. The CDR3 bases are TGTGCCAGCAGGGCCCCCCCTAGCGGCTACGAGCAGTACTTC. Translation gives CASRAPPSGYEQYF.

V gene TRBV6-6 combines with J gene TRBJ2-1; 9 nucleotides align to TRBD2. CDR3 length: 15 amino acids. CDR1 is MNHNY and CDR2 is SVGAGI in the germline V gene (reference sequence). V gave up 6 bases and J gave up 7 bases; unmatched junction bases: 10. The CDR3 sequence: CASRSEASGKNEQFF. DNA of the CDR3: TGTGCCAGCAGATCTGAGGCTAGCGGGAAGAATGAGCAGTTCTTC.

This chain joins TRBV11-2 and TRBJ2-4, with TRBD2 identical over 7 bases. Germline V gene sequence: CDR1 SGHAT, CDR2 FQNNGV. Germline trimming cut 2 bases from V and 0 bases from J; bases unmatched to any gene: 1. The CDR3 consists of 15 residues. CDR3 in DNA: TGTGCCAGCAGCTTACTAGCGGTAGCCAAAAACATTCAGTACTTC. It yields the protein CASSLLAVAKNIQYF.

The V and J genes are TRBV6-1 and TRBJ2-1; the D is unclear. Trimming shortened V by 6 bases and J by 7 bases, and 7 bases separated the two germline ends. CDR1 is MNHNS, CDR2 SASEGT, per germline. This CDR3 region has 11 residues. In DNA, the CDR3 is TGTGCCAGCAGCCGCTTAAATGAGCAGTTCTTC. This gives the protein CASSRLNEQFF.

The V call is TRBV7-9, the J call TRBJ1-1; TRBD1 matches 7 bases. Germline CDR1 is SEHNR and CDR2 is FQNEAQ (reference sequence). V gave up 5 bases and J gave up 4 bases; unmatched junction bases: 13. The CDR3 contains 16 residues. The DNA of the CDR3 is TGTGCCAGCAGCCCCACCCGGGCAGGGGGTGGCACTGAAGCTTTCTTT. Translating gives CASSPTRAGGGTEAFF.

The chain employs TRBV10-2 and TRBJ1-2; 8 bases line up with TRBD1. Germline trimming cut 2 bases from V and 8 bases from J; bases unmatched to any gene: 7. This CDR3 is 14 amino acids long. Germline-derived CDR1 and CDR2 are WSHSY and SAAADI. In nucleotides, the CDR3 is TGCGCCAGCAGTGAGACATTACAGGGGGGCGGCTACACCTTC. Amino acid sequence: CASSETLQGGGYTF.

V usage is TRBV27 and J usage is TRBJ1-5; the match to TRBD1 covers 9 bases. The CDR3 contains 14 residues. Per the germline V gene, CDR1 is MNHEY and CDR2 is SMNVEV (reference sequence). The J segment lost 2 bases and the V segment lost 4 bases, leaving 0 bases of the junction unmatched. The CDR3 reads CASSWTGGNQPQHF. The CDR3 region has the DNA TGTGCCAGCAGTTGGACAGGGGGCAATCAGCCCCAGCATTTT.

This chain joins TRBV11-3 and TRBJ2-3; 12 nucleotides match TRBD2. The V segment lost 1 base and the J segment 5 bases; nucleotides outside the gene matches: 1. The germline CDR1 and CDR2 sequences are SGHNT and YENEEA. The CDR3 length is 15 residues. CDR3 sequence reads: CASSLASGRVDTQYF. In nucleotides, the CDR3 is TGTGCCAGCAGCTTAGCTAGCGGGAGGGTAGATACGCAGTATTTT.

The V gene is TRBV30, the J gene TRBJ2-3; D unclear. The germline V gene has CDR1 GTSNPN and CDR2 SVGIG (reference sequence). Trimming removed 2 bases at V and 4 bases at J, with 7 bases between. There are 12 residues in the CDR3. CDR3 DNA sequence: TGTGCCTGGAGTATAGGATCAGATACGCAGTATTTT. Its protein product is CAWSIGSDTQYF.

The chain uses TRBV30 and TRBJ1-6; weak D call: TRBD1 (5 bases). This CDR3 has 15 residues. Trimming left V 1 base short and J 6 bases short, with 13 bases between. Germline V CDR1 and CDR2: GTSNPN, SVGIG (reference sequence). CDR3 protein: CAWSATAGPNSPLHF. The DNA of the CDR3 is TGTGCCTGGAGTGCCACCGCGGGGCCTAATTCACCCCTCCACTTT.

V and J are TRBV5-4 and TRBJ2-1, with TRBD2 identical over 12 bases. In germline, CDR1 is SGHNT, CDR2 YYREEE (reference sequence). V shed 7 bases and J 12 bases; nucleotides not matched to a gene: 11. CDR3 length: 14 amino acids. In nucleotides, the CDR3 is TGTGCCAGCTCTCCTAGCGGGGGGGCTGGTGGGCAGTTCTTC. Its translation is CASSPSGGAGGQFF.

This clone came up a few times. This rearrangement joins TRBV29-1 to TRBJ2-2; D may be TRBD2 (7 bases). Per germline, CDR1 SQVTM and CDR2 ANQGSEA. Trimming took 4 bases from V and 6 from J, leaving 15 bases between them. CDR3 size: 14 residues. This chain's CDR3 is CSVGGGGRAGELFF. DNA for the CDR3: TGCAGCGTTGGGGGAGGGGGTAGGGCCGGGGAGCTGTTTTTT.

This clone was counted only a few times. The chain combines TRBV10-3 with TRBJ2-7, with D possibly matching TRBD1 (6 bases). Trimming pared 3 bases from V and 5 bases from J, leaving 17 bases between. The V gene's germline CDR1 is ENHRY and CDR2 SYGVKD. The CDR3 is 15 residues long. The CDR3 coding sequence is TGTGCCATCAGTGATTTCCAGGGGTTGAGGAACGAGCAGTACTTC. Translated: CAISDFQGLRNEQYF.

A note on this clone: A junction boundary mismatches the germline segment, possibly from a read error. Additional DNA sequences in this sample encode the identical CDR3. The chain uses TRBV7-8 and TRBJ1-1; no clear D. CDR3 length equals 13 residues. Looked up from germline, CDR1 is SGHVS and CDR2 is FQNEAQ. CDR3 nucleotides: TGTGCCAGCAGCTTATTTCTGAACACTGAAGCCTTCTTT. It encodes CASSLFLNTEAFF.

This chain links TRBV19 with TRBJ2-1, with a possible D match to TRBD2 (6 bases). V lost 1 base and J lost 0, with 10 bases in between. The germline gives CDR1 LNHDA, CDR2 SQIVND (reference sequence). The CDR3 is 16 residues long. CDR3 loop: CASSIAGSPSYNEQFF. In DNA form, the CDR3 reads TGTGCCAGTAGTATAGCCGGGAGCCCCTCCTACAATGAGCAGTTCTTC.

This clone was picked up a small number of times. The V call is TRBV4-2, the J call TRBJ2-3, with D possibly being TRBD1 (5 bases). The V and J ends lost 0 bases and 15 bases respectively, with 16 bases between them. Germline V CDR1 and CDR2: LGHNA, YNFKEQ. CDR3 length equals 13 residues. The CDR3 DNA follows: TGTGCCAGCAGCCAAGATTCGGGCAGGGCGGATTATTTT. Protein sequence: CASSQDSGRADYF.

The gene calls are TRBV19 and TRBJ2-7; 7 bases are a match to TRBD1. This CDR3 comprises 15 residues. V lost 2 bases and J lost 5; bases outside the gene matches: 9. Looked up from germline, CDR1 is LNHDA and CDR2 is SQIVND (reference sequence). As DNA, the CDR3 is TGTGCCAGTAGTATAAGGGGGCCCGGGCCCGACGAGCAGTACTTC. It yields the protein CASSIRGPGPDEQYF.

V gene TRBV25-1 combines with J gene TRBJ2-6; D remains unclear. This CDR3 comprises 13 residues. CDR1 and CDR2 from the germline V gene are MGHDK and SYGVNS. With 6 bases removed from V and 1 base from J, the gap between germline ends came to 4 bases. The CDR3 is CASRTSGANVLTF. The CDR3 DNA is TGTGCCAGCAGGACATCTGGGGCCAACGTCCTGACTTTC.

The chain recombines TRBV18 with TRBJ1-1, with a tentative D call TRBD1 (5 bases). Between the trimmed V and J ends, which lost 3 bases and 1 base, there was a span of 12 bases. The germline CDR1 and CDR2 sequences are KGHSH and LQKENI. The CDR3 extends over 15 amino acids. The CDR3 nucleotides read TGTGCCAGCTCACCGATCAGGGCACAGAACACTGAAGCTTTCTTT. Protein: CASSPIRAQNTEAFF.